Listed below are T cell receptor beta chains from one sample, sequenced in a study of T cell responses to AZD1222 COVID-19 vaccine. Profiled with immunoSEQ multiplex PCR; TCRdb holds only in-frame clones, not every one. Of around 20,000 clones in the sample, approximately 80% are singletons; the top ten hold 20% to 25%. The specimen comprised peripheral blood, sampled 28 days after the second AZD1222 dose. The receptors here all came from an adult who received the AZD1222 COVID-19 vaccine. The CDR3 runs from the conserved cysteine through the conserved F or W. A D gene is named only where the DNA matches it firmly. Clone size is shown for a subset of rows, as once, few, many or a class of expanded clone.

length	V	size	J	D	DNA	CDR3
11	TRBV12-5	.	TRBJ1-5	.	TGTGCTAGTGGCCGTCCGGGGCTCCAGCATTTT	CASGRPGLQHF
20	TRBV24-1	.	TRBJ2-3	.	TGTGCCACCAGTGATTTGCGGGGAAACGCTCCAGACTCGAGTGGGGATACGCAGTATTTT	CATSDLRGNAPDSSGDTQYF
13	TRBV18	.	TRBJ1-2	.	TGTGCCAGCTCACCACTATTTGAAGGCGGCTACACCTTC	CASSPLFEGGYTF
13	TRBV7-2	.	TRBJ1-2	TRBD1	TGTGCCAGCAGCTACGACAGGGTCTATGGCTACACCTTC	CASSYDRVYGYTF
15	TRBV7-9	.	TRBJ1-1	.	TGTGCCAGCAGCTTACTTGCAGGATCAAACACTGAAGCTTTCTTT	CASSLLAGSNTEAFF
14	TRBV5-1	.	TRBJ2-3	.	TGCGCCAGCAGCTTGGACAGGGCGGCAGATACGCAGTATTTT	CASSLDRAADTQYF
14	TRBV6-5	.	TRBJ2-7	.	TGTGCCAGCAGTTCAAGGGTTCGCTCCTACGAGCAGTACTTC	CASSSRVRSYEQYF
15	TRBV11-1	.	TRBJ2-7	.	TGTGCCAGCAGCGGTTCGACAGCCAGTTTCGGCGAGCAGTACTTC	CASSGSTASFGEQYF
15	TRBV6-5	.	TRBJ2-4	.	TGTGCCAGCAGTCGACTAGAATCAGCCAAAAACATTCAGTACTTC	CASSRLESAKNIQYF
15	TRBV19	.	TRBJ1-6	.	TGTGCCAGTAGTCCCCTGTGGCACGCCAATTCACCCCTCCACTTT	CASSPLWHANSPLHF
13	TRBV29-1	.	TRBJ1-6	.	TGCAGCGTTGGCGGGGTAGGAGGATCACCCCTCCACTTT	CSVGGVGGSPLHF
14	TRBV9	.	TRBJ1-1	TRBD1	TGTGCCAGCAGCCCCCAGGGACAGGGAATCAGGGCTTTCTTT	CASSPQGQGIRAFF
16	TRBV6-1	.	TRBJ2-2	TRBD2	TGTGCCAGCAGTGTGGGACTAGCGGGAGTGCCCGGGGAGCTGTTTTTT	CASSVGLAGVPGELFF
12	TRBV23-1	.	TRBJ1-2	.	TGCGCCAGCAGTCCCGATTACTATGGCTACACCTTC	CASSPDYYGYTF
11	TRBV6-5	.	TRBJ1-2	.	TGTGCCAGCTGGGGGATCTATGGCTACACCTTC	CASWGIYGYTF
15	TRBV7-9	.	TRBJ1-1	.	TGTGCCAGCAGCTTAAGTAACGGCGTGAACACTGAAGCTTTCTTT	CASSLSNGVNTEAFF
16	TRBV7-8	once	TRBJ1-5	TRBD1	TGTGCCAGCAGCTTTTCAGGGGGCCATAGCAATCAGCCCCAGCATTTT	CASSFSGGHSNQPQHF
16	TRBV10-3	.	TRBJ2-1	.	TGTGCCATCAGGGAAGCCCAGGCGGCCAACTACAATGAGCAGTTCTTC	CAIREAQAANYNEQFF
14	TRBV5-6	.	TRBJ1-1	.	TGTGCCAGCAGCTTATGGGCAGGGAACGTAGAAGCTTTCTTT	CASSLWAGNVEAFF
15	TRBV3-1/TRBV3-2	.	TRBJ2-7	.	TGTGCCAGCAGTCGCGGGACCGTCCTCTCCTACGAGCAGTACTTC	CASSRGTVLSYEQYF
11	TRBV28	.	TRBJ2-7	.	TGTGCCAGCAGCTCATACTACGAGCAGTACTTC	CASSSYYEQYF
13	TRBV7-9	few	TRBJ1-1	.	TGTGCCAGCAGCTTATTATGGGACACTGAAGCTTTCTTT	CASSLLWDTEAFF
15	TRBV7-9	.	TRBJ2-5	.	TGTGCCAGCAGCTTATTGACAGGAGGTCAAGAGACCCAGTACTTC	CASSLLTGGQETQYF
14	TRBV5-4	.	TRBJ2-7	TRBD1	TGTGCCAGCAGCTTTGGACAGGGTCACTACGAGCAGTACTTC	CASSFGQGHYEQYF
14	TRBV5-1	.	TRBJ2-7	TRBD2	TGCGCCAGCAGCTTCCCGGGACTAGCGGGCGAGCAGTACTTC	CASSFPGLAGEQYF
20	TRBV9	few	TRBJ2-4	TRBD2	TGTGCCAGCAGCGCCGGGACTAGCGGGAGGGCCCCCCTGGCCAAAAACATTCAGTACTTC	CASSAGTSGRAPLAKNIQYF